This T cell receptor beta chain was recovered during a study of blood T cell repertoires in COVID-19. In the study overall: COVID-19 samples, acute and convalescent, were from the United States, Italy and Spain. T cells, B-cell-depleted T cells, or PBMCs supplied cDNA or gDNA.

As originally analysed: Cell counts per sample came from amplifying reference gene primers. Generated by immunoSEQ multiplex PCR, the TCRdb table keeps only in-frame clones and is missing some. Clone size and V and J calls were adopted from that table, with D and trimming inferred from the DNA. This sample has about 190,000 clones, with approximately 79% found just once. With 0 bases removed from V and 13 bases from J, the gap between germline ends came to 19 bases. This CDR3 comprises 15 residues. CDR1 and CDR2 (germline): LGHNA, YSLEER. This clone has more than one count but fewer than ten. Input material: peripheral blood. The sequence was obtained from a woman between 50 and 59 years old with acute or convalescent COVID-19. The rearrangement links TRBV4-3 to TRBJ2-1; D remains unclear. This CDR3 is CASSQDRGNPTTQFF. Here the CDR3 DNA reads TGCGCCAGCAGCCAAGATAGAGGCAATCCCACCACACAGTTCTTC.